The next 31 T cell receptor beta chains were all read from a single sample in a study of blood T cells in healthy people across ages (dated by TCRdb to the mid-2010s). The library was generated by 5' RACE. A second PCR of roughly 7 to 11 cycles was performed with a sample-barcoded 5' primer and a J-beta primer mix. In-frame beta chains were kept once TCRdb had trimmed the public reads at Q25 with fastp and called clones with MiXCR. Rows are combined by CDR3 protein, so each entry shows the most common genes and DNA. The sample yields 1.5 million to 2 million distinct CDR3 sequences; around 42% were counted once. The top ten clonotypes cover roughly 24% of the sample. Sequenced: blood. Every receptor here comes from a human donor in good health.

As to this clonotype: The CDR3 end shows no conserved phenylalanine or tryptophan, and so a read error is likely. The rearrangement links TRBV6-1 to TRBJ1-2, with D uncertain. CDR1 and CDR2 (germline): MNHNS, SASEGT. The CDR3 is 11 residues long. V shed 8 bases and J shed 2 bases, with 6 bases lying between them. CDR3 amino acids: CASRVNYGYTV. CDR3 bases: TGTGCCAGCCGGGTGAACTATGGCTACACCGTC.

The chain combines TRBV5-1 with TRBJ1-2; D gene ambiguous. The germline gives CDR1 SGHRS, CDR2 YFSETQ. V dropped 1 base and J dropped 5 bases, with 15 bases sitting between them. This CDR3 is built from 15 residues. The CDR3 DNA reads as TGCGCCAGCAGCTTGTATGGCGGCGGGGTGTATGGCTACACCTTC. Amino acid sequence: CASSLYGGGVYGYTF.

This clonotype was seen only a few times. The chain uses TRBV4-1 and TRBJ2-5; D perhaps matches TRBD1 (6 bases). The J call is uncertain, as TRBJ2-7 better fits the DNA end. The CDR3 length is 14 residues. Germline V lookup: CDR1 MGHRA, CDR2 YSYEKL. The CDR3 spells CASSQVGAYHEQYF. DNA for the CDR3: TGCGCCAGCAGCCAAGTGGGGGCATATCACGAGCAGTACTTC.

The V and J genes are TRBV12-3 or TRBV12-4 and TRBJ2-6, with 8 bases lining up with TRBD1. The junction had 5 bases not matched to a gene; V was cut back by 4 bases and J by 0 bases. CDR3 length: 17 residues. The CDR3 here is CASSSRQGPSGANVLTF. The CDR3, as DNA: TGTGCCAGCAGTTCTCGACAGGGGCCCTCTGGGGCCAACGTCCTGACTTTC.

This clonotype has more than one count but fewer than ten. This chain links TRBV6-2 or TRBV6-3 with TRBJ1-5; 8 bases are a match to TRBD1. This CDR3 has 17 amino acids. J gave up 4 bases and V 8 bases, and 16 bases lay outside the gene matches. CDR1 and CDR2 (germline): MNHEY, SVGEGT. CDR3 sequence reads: CASRTEGGQGANQPQHF. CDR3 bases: TGTGCCAGCCGTACCGAGGGCGGGCAGGGGGCGAATCAGCCCCAGCATTTT.

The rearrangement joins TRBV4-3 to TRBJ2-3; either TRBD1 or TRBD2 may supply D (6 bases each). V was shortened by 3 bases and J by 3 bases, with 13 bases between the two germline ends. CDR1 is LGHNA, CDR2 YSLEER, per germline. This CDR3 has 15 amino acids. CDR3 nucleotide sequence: TGCGCCAGCAGCCACACAAAAGGGGGGACAGATACGCAGTATTTT. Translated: CASSHTKGGTDTQYF.

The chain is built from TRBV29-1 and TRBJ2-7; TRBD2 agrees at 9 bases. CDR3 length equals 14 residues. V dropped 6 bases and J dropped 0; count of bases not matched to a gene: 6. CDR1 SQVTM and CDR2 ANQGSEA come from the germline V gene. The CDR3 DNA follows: TGCAGCGTGAGTAGCGGGGGACCCTCCTACGAGCAGTACTTC. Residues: CSVSSGGPSYEQYF.

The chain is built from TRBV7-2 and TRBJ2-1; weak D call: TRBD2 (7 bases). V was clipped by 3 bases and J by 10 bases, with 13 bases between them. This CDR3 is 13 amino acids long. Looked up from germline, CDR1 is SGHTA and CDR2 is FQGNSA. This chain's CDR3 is CASSFEGGWEQFF. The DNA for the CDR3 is TGTGCCAGCAGCTTTGAGGGGGGGTGGGAGCAGTTCTTC. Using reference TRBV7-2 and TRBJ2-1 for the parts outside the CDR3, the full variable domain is GAGVSQSPSNKVTEKGKDVELRCDPISGHTALYWYRQSLGQGLEFLIYFQGNSAPDKSGLPSDRFSAERTGGSVSTLTIQRTQQEDSAVYLCASSFEGGWEQFFGPGTRLTVL.

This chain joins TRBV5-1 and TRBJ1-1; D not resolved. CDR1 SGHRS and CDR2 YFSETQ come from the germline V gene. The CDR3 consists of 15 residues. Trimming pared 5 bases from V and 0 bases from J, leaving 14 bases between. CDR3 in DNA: TGCGCCAGCAGGTATCAGCTTGGCATGAACACTGAAGCTTTCTTT. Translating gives CASRYQLGMNTEAFF.

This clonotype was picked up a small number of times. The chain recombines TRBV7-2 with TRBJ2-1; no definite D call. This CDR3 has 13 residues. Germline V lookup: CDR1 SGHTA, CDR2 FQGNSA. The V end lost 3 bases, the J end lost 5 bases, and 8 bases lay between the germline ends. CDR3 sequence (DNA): TGTGCCAGCAGCTTGCTTAAGCACAATGAGCAGTTCTTC. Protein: CASSLLKHNEQFF.

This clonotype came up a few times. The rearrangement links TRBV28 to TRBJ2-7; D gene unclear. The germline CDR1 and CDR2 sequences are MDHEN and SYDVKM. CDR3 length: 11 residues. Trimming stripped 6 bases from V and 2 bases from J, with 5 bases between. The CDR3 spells CASRHAYEQYF. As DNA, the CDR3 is TGTGCCAGCAGGCACGCCTACGAGCAGTACTTC.

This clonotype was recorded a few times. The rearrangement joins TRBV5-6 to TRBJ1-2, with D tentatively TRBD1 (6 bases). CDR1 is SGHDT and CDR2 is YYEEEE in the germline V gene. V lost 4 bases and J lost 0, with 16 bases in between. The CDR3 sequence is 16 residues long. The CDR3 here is CASSLTGNPPNYGYTF. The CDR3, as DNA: TGTGCCAGCAGCCTTACAGGGAATCCGCCTAACTATGGCTACACCTTC.

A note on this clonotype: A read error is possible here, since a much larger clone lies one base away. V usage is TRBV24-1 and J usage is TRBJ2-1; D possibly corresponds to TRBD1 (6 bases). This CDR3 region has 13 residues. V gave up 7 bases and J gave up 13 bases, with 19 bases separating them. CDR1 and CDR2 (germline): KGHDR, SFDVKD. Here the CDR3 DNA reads TGTGCCACCAGAGGACAGAATAAAGAGACCCAGTTCTTC. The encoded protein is CATRGQNKETQFF.

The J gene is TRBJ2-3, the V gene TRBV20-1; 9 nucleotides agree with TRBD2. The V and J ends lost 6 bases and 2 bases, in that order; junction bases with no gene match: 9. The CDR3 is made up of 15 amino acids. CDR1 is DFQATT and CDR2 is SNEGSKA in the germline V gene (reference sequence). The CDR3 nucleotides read TGCAGTGCATTAGCGGGGGTGCTGGTCACAGATACGCAGTATTTT. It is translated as CSALAGVLVTDTQYF.

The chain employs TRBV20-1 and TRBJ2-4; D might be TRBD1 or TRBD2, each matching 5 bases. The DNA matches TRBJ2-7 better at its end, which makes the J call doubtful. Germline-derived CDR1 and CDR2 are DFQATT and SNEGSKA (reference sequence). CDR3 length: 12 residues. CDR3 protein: CSARWGCSEQYF. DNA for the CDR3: TGCAGTGCTAGATGGGGGTGTAGCGAGCAGTACTTC.

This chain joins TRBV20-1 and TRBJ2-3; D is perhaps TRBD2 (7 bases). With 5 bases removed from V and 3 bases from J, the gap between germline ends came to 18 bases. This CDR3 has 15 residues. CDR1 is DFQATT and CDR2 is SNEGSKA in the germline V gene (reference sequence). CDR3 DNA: TGCAGTGCTCAGGATGGGCGGGGGCTTACAGATACGCAGTATTTT. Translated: CSAQDGRGLTDTQYF.

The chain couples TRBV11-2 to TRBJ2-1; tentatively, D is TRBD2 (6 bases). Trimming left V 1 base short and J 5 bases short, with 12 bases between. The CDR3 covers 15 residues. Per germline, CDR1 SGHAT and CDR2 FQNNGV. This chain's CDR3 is CASSLVGGFNNEQFF. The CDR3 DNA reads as TGTGCCAGCAGCTTAGTGGGGGGTTTCAACAATGAGCAGTTCTTC. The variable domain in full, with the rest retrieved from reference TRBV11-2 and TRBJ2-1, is EAGVAQSPRYKIIEKRQSVAFWCNPISGHATLYWYQQILGQGPKLLIQFQNNGVVDDSQLPKDRFSAERLKGVDSTLKIQPAKLEDSAVYLCASSLVGGFNNEQFFGPGTRLTVL.

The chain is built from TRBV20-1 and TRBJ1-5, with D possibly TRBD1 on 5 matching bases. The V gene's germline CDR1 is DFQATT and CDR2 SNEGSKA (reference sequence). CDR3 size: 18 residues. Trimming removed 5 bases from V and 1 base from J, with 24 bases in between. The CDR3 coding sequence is TGCAGTGCTCCCAAAGAAGGTAGGGGCGGGTCGAGCAATCAGCCCCAGCATTTT. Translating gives CSAPKEGRGGSSNQPQHF.

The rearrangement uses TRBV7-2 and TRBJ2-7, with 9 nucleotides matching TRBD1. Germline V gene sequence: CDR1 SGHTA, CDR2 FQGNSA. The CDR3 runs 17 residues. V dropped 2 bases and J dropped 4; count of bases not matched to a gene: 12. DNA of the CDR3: TGTGCCAGCAGCTTATCACGGACCGGGACAGGGATTTACGAGCAGTACTTC. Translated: CASSLSRTGTGIYEQYF.

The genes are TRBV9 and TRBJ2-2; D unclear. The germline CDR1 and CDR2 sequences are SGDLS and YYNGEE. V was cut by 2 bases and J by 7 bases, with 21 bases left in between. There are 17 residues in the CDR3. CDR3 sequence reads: CASSVVGRRVQDGELFF. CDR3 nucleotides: TGTGCCAGCAGCGTGGTCGGCAGACGGGTTCAGGACGGGGAGCTGTTTTTT.

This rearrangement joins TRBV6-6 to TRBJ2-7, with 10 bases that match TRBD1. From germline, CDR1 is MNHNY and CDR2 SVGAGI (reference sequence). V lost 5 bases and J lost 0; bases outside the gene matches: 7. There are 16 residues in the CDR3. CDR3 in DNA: TGTGCCAGCAGTCTCCGTGGGACAGGGGTCTCCTACGAGCAGTACTTC. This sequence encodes CASSLRGTGVSYEQYF.

CDR3 loop: CASSPATGVHNEKLFF. DNA for the CDR3: TGCGCCAGCAGCCCGGCGACAGGGGTCCATAATGAAAAACTGTTTTTT. This chain connects TRBV5-1 to TRBJ1-4, with TRBD1 matching 8 bases. The germline gives CDR1 SGHRS, CDR2 YFSETQ. V was pared by 4 bases and J by 4 bases, with 9 bases of the junction left unmatched. CDR3 length equals 16 residues.

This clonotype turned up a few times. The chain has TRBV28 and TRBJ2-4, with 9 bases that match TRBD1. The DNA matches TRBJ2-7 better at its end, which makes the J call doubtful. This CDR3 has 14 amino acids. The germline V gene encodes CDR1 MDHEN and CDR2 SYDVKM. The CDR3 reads CASRITGGDDEQYF. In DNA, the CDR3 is TGTGCCAGCAGGATCACAGGGGGCGACGACGAGCAGTACTTC.

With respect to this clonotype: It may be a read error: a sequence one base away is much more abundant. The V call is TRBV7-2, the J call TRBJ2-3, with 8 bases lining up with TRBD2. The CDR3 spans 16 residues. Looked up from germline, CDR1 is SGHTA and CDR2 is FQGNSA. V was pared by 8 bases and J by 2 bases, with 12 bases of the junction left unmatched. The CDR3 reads CASGQDSGGVTDTQYF. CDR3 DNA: TGTGCCAGCGGCCAGGACAGCGGGGGCGTCACAGATACGCAGTATTTT.

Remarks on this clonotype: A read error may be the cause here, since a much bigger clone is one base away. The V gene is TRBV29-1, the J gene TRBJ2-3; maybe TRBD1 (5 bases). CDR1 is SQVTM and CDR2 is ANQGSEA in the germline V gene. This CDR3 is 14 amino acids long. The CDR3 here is CSVTPAGVTDAQYF. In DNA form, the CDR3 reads TGCAGCGTCACCCCGGCTGGGGTGACAGATGCGCAGTATTTT.

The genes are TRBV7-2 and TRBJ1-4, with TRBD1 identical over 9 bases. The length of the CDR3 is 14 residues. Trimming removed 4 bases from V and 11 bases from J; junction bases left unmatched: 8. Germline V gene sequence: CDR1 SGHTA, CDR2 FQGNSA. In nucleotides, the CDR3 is TGTGCCAGCAGCTCCGGACAGGGGATGATTAAACTGTTTTTT. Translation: CASSSGQGMIKLFF.

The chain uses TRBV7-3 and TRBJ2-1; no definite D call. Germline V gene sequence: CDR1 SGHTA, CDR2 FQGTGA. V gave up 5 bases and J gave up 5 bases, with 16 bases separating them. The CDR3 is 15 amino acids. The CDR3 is CASSRHQGSDNEQFF. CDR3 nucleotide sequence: TGTGCCAGCAGCCGACACCAAGGTTCTGACAATGAGCAGTTCTTC.

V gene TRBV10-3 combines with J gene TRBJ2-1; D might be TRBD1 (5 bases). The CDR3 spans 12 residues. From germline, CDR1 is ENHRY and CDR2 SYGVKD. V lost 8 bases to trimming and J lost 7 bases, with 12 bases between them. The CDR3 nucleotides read TGTGCCATCGCCAGGGAAGGGAATGAGCAGTTCTTC. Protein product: CAIAREGNEQFF.

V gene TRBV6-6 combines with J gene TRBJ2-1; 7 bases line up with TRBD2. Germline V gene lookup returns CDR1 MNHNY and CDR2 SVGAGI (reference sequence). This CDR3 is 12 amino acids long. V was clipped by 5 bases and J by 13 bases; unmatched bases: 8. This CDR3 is CASSPRLASQFF. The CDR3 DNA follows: TGTGCCAGCAGTCCTCGACTAGCAAGTCAGTTCTTC.

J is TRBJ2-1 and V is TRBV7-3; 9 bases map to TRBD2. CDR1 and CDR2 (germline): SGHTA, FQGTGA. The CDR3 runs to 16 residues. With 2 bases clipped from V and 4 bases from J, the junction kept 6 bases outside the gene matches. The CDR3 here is CASSLLETSGYNEQFF. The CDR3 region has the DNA TGTGCCAGCAGCTTATTGGAGACTAGCGGTTACAATGAGCAGTTCTTC.

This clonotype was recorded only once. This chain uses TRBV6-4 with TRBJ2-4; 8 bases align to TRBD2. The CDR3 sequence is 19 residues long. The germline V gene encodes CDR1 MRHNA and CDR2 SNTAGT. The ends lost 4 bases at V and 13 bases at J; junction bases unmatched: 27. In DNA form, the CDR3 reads TGTGCCAGCAGTGCCAGGGGCGGGGGGTACGATACGGCCCACAATGAGCAGTACTTC. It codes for CASSARGGGYDTAHNEQYF.